The 30 T cell receptor beta chains reported below all come from one sample, sequenced in a study of T cell changes during pregnancy in multiple sclerosis. Only in-frame clones appear in the TCRdb table, and some are missing; sequencing was by immunoSEQ multiplex PCR. The repertoire holds about 57,000 clones, roughly 90% seen once, with about 3.7% in the top ten. The sequenced sample was peripheral blood, obtained after pregnancy. The receptors were sampled from a female donor in good health, enrolled as a control in a pregnancy study.

The gene calls are TRBV4-2 and TRBJ1-1; TRBD1 matches at 7 bases. The V segment lost 6 bases and the J segment 10 bases; nucleotides outside the gene matches: 8. CDR1 LGHNA and CDR2 YNFKEQ come from the germline V gene. The CDR3 covers 12 residues. CDR3 in amino acids: CASRSTGKIAFF. The CDR3 coding sequence is TGTGCCAGCAGATCGACAGGGAAGATAGCTTTCTTT.

The chain carries TRBV4-3 and TRBJ1-4; D is unclear. Germline assignment: CDR1 LGHNA and CDR2 YSLEER. The CDR3 contains 19 residues. V was shortened by 0 bases and J by 2 bases, with 19 bases between the two germline ends. The DNA for the CDR3 is TGCGCCAGCAGCCAAGATAAGACCGGGTCCTTCTTGACTAATGAAAAACTGTTTTTT. Encoded protein: CASSQDKTGSFLTNEKLFF.

The genes are TRBV4-2 and TRBJ1-3; D is ambiguous. The germline CDR1 and CDR2 sequences are LGHNA and YNFKEQ. The CDR3 consists of 16 residues. Trimming cost V 0 bases and J 0 bases, with 9 bases left between them. The CDR3 nucleotides read TGTGCCAGCAGCCAAGATCGGAGTAACTCTGGAAACACCATATATTTT. Encoded protein: CASSQDRSNSGNTIYF.

The chain employs TRBV28 and TRBJ2-7; 7 bases line up with TRBD1. CDR3 length equals 14 residues. Germline values: CDR1 MDHEN, CDR2 SYDVKM. Losses at the gene ends were 5 bases for V and 0 bases for J; bases not matched to a gene: 4. The CDR3 sequence is CASSRTGSSYEQYF. CDR3 DNA: TGTGCCAGCAGTAGGACAGGAAGCTCCTACGAGCAGTACTTC.

The chain couples TRBV10-3 to TRBJ1-1; TRBD1 aligns across 9 bases. J gave up 4 bases and V 7 bases, and 7 bases lay outside the gene matches. Germline V gene data show CDR1 as ENHRY and CDR2 as SYGVKD. CDR3 length equals 14 residues. CDR3 in DNA: TGTGCCATCAATACGGGACAGGGTGTCACTGAAGCTTTCTTT. It specifies CAINTGQGVTEAFF.

The chain has TRBV29-1 and TRBJ2-3; 9 bases map to TRBD1. This CDR3 comprises 13 residues. After removal of 7 bases from V and 3 bases from J, the junction contained 5 bases not matched to a gene. CDR1 and CDR2 from the germline V gene are SQVTM and ANQGSEA. The CDR3 loop reads CSARTGETDTQYF. In nucleotides, the CDR3 is TGCAGCGCCCGGACAGGGGAAACAGATACGCAGTATTTT.

The rearrangement uses TRBV4-2 and TRBJ1-3; 7 bases are shared with TRBD1. In germline, CDR1 is LGHNA, CDR2 YNFKEQ. This CDR3 spans 15 amino acids. Unmatched junction bases numbered 3, after V lost 4 bases and J lost 0 bases. The CDR3 sequence: CASSLTGVSGNTIYF. CDR3 DNA sequence: TGTGCCAGCAGCCTAACAGGGGTCTCTGGAAACACCATATATTTT.

This clone has only one observation. V and J are TRBV2 and TRBJ1-2; D is ambiguous. The CDR3 totals 14 residues. Deletions cut 2 bases from V and 3 bases from J, with 10 bases between. The germline gives CDR1 SNHLY, CDR2 FYNNEI. The CDR3 DNA is TGTGCCAGCAGTGAATTGCGGGGAGACTATGGCTACACCTTC. This encodes CASSELRGDYGYTF.

V is TRBV7-9 and J is TRBJ2-1; the match to TRBD1 covers 7 bases. V gave up 5 bases and J gave up 4 bases; unmatched junction bases: 11. The CDR3 sequence is 16 residues long. Germline V gene data show CDR1 as SEHNR and CDR2 as FQNEAQ (reference sequence). The CDR3 here is CASSRDTGARYNEQFF. In nucleotides, the CDR3 is TGTGCCAGCAGCCGAGACACAGGGGCGCGTTACAATGAGCAGTTCTTC.

This chain links TRBV6-1 with TRBJ1-5; no clear D. This CDR3 contains 17 residues. The germline V and J ends were trimmed by 4 bases and 0 bases, with 16 bases remaining between them. Per germline, CDR1 MNHNS and CDR2 SASEGT. DNA for the CDR3: TGTGCCAGCAGTGCGCGTACAGCTGTTAATAGCAATCAGCCCCAGCATTTT. It yields the protein CASSARTAVNSNQPQHF.

This sequence joins TRBV6-1 and TRBJ2-1, with TRBD2 matching over 13 bases. Germline assignment: CDR1 MNHNS and CDR2 SASEGT. CDR3 length equals 17 residues. J lost 7 bases, V lost 1 base, and 7 bases had no gene match. The CDR3 is CASSEVGLAGVWNEQFF. In nucleotides, the CDR3 is TGTGCCAGCAGTGAAGTCGGACTAGCGGGGGTTTGGAATGAGCAGTTCTTC.

CDR3 region: CASRGIVNTEAFF. The CDR3 nucleotides read TGCGCCAGCCGAGGTATCGTGAACACTGAAGCTTTCTTT. V gene TRBV5-1 combines with J gene TRBJ1-1; D unclear. The V end was cut by 7 bases, the J end by 0 bases, with 10 bases between. CDR3 length: 13 amino acids. Germline V CDR1 and CDR2: SGHRS, YFSETQ.

In regard to this clone: The sample holds other DNA sequences that translate to the same CDR3. V usage is TRBV28 and J usage is TRBJ1-1, with D perhaps matching TRBD1 (5 bases). CDR1 and CDR2 from the germline V gene are MDHEN and SYDVKM. This CDR3 contains 14 residues. The ends were cut back, 5 bases at V and 0 bases at J, with 10 bases in the middle. The chain's CDR3 is CASSPGTVNTEAFF. The CDR3 DNA reads TGTGCCAGCAGTCCCGGGACTGTGAACACTGAAGCTTTCTTT. The full variable domain, completed using reference TRBV28 and TRBJ1-1, is DVKVTQSSRYLVKRTGEKVFLECVQDMDHENMFWYRQDPGLGLRLIYFSYDVKMKEKGDIPEGYSVSREKKERFSLILESASTNQTSMYLCASSPGTVNTEAFFGQGTRLTVV.

This clone was seen a single time. A junction boundary mismatches the germline segment, possibly from a read error. The gene calls are TRBV6-4 and TRBJ1-6; D perhaps matches TRBD1 (6 bases). Germline CDR1 and CDR2: MRHNA and SNTAGT. The CDR3 extends over 14 amino acids. The CDR3 loop is CAGSATGTNSPLHF. The CDR3 region has the DNA TGTGCCGGCAGTGCTACAGGGACAAATTCACCCCTCCACTTT.

This chain connects TRBV25-1 to TRBJ1-2, with TRBD1 matching over 8 bases. The CDR3 is 15 amino acids. Germline loops: CDR1 MGHDK, CDR2 SYGVNS. V gave up 1 base and J gave up 6 bases; unmatched junction bases: 7. The DNA for the CDR3 is TGTGCCAGCAGTGAATGGGGCAGGGGGCTAGATGGCTACACCTTC. Its translation: CASSEWGRGLDGYTF.

This clone was seen a few times. This chain uses TRBV10-3 with TRBJ1-1; D remains unclear. CDR1 and CDR2 from the germline V gene are ENHRY and SYGVKD. V was shortened by 8 bases and J by 3 bases, with 10 bases between the two germline ends. The CDR3 totals 12 residues. DNA for the CDR3: TGTGCCATCGGCCCGGGAGACACTGAAGCTTTCTTT. Encoded protein: CAIGPGDTEAFF.

The gene calls are TRBV5-8 and TRBJ2-7; a possible D gene is TRBD1 (7 bases). This CDR3 is built from 16 residues. The ends were cut back, 2 bases at V and 1 base at J, with 16 bases in the middle. CDR1 is SGHTS, CDR2 YDEGEE, per germline. Here the CDR3 reads CASSFRGVDRSYEQYF. CDR3 DNA sequence: TGTGCCAGCAGCTTTAGGGGGGTGGACAGGTCCTACGAGCAGTACTTC.

The chain couples TRBV9 to TRBJ2-2, with D tentatively TRBD1 (6 bases). The germline gives CDR1 SGDLS, CDR2 YYNGEE. CDR3 size: 17 residues. V lost 4 bases, J lost 1 base, and 17 bases lay in between. In DNA form, the CDR3 reads TGTGCCAGCAGCAATAACCCGGGACAAGTGAACACCGGGGAGCTGTTTTTT. Translated, it gives CASSNNPGQVNTGELFF.

The chain combines TRBV15 with TRBJ2-2; 9 nucleotides match TRBD2. The V gene end was trimmed by 2 bases and the J gene end by 7 bases; junction bases not matched to a gene: 14. The CDR3 is 18 amino acids. The germline V gene encodes CDR1 LNHNV and CDR2 YYDKDF (reference sequence). DNA of the CDR3: TGTGCCACCAGCAGACATTCGGGTAGCGGGAGAGTGATCGGGGAGCTGTTTTTT. This translates into CATSRHSGSGRVIGELFF. Using reference TRBV15 and TRBJ2-2 for the parts outside the CDR3, the full variable domain is DAMVIQNPRYQVTQFGKPVTLSCSQTLNHNVMYWYQQKSSQAPKLLFHYYDKDFNNEADTPDNFQSRRPNTSFCFLDIRSPGLGDTAMYLCATSRHSGSGRVIGELFFGEGSRLTVL.

This rearrangement joins TRBV7-6 to TRBJ2-6; D may be TRBD1 (6 bases). V was shortened by 0 bases and J by 0 bases, with 12 bases between the two germline ends. Germline V lookup: CDR1 SGHVS, CDR2 FNYEAQ. This CDR3 comprises 18 residues. CDR3 in amino acids: CASSLAQGLSSGANVLTF. In DNA form, the CDR3 reads TGTGCCAGCAGCTTAGCGCAGGGGCTAAGCTCTGGGGCCAACGTCCTGACTTTC.

The rearrangement joins TRBV28 to TRBJ2-3; no clear D. V was trimmed by 7 bases and J by 0 bases, leaving 8 bases between them. CDR1 and CDR2 (germline): MDHEN, SYDVKM. The CDR3 spans 13 residues. CDR3 in DNA: TGTGCCAGCACTTCGGGTAGCACAGATACGCAGTATTTT. Protein sequence: CASTSGSTDTQYF. The whole variable domain, remainder taken from reference TRBV28 and TRBJ2-3, is DVKVTQSSRYLVKRTGEKVFLECVQDMDHENMFWYRQDPGLGLRLIYFSYDVKMKEKGDIPEGYSVSREKKERFSLILESASTNQTSMYLCASTSGSTDTQYFGPGTRLTVL.

This clone is a singleton in its sample. V is TRBV6-6 and J is TRBJ1-2, with 7 bases identical to TRBD1. Trimming at V came to 6 bases and at J to 11 bases, leaving 15 bases not matched to a gene. Germline-derived CDR1 and CDR2 are MNHNY and SVGAGI (reference sequence). The CDR3 is made up of 14 amino acids. DNA for the CDR3: TGTGCCAGCAGCTTGTTCCGGGACAGTTCTAATTACACCTTC. This translates into CASSLFRDSSNYTF.

The rearrangement links TRBV7-2 to TRBJ2-7; D unclear. Germline-derived CDR1 and CDR2 are SGHTA and FQGNSA. Between the trimmed V and J ends, which lost 2 bases and 3 bases, there was a span of 2 bases. This CDR3 spans 11 amino acids. CDR3 bases: TGTGCCAGCAGCTTACTCTACGAGCAGTACTTC. Its translation is CASSLLYEQYF.

The CDR3 region is CATRPTQATGDTEAFF. Written as DNA, the CDR3 is TGTGCCACCAGACCCACCCAGGCCACGGGGGACACTGAAGCTTTCTTT. V is TRBV15 and J is TRBJ1-1; possibly TRBD1 for D (5 bases). The CDR3 runs 16 residues. V lost 6 bases to trimming and J lost 3 bases, with 20 bases between them. Germline CDR1 and CDR2: LNHNV and YYDKDF (reference sequence).

The V and J genes are TRBV5-1 and TRBJ2-1, with TRBD1 identical over 9 bases. J gave up 5 bases and V 0 bases, and 3 bases lay outside the gene matches. The CDR3 has 15 amino acids. From germline, CDR1 is SGHRS and CDR2 YFSETQ. CDR3 amino acids: CASSLEGQGNNEQFF. The CDR3 DNA reads TGCGCCAGCAGCTTGGAGGGACAGGGAAACAATGAGCAGTTCTTC.

The chain employs TRBV9 and TRBJ1-2, with D possibly being TRBD1 (5 bases). The ends were cut back, 4 bases at V and 4 bases at J, with 20 bases in the middle. Germline V gene lookup returns CDR1 SGDLS and CDR2 YYNGEE. This CDR3 is built from 16 residues. The CDR3, as DNA: TGTGCCAGCAGCAAACCCCCAGGGTCTGGTAGCTATGGCTACACCTTC. It specifies CASSKPPGSGSYGYTF.

DNA of the CDR3: TGCGCCAGCAGCTTGGGGGCGGTCCTAGCGGGGCAAGAGACCCAGTACTTC. This gives the protein CASSLGAVLAGQETQYF. The chain joins TRBV5-1 to TRBJ2-5; 9 bases line up with TRBD2. Trimming cost V 0 bases and J 2 bases; bases outside gene matches: 8. Germline assignment: CDR1 SGHRS and CDR2 YFSETQ. This CDR3 has 17 residues.

The chain joins TRBV19 to TRBJ2-2; D unresolved. The germline V and J ends were trimmed by 2 bases and 4 bases, with 8 bases remaining between them. The germline V gene has CDR1 LNHDA and CDR2 SQIVND (reference sequence). The CDR3 consists of 14 residues. CDR3 DNA: TGTGCCAGTAGTATAAACAGTGGCACCGGGGAGCTGTTTTTT. Translating gives CASSINSGTGELFF.

This chain joins TRBV6-1 and TRBJ2-4; TRBD2 agrees at 9 bases. The CDR3 extends over 14 amino acids. Germline assignment: CDR1 MNHNS and CDR2 SASEGT. V lost 2 bases and J lost 9; bases outside the gene matches: 5. DNA of the CDR3: TGTGCCAGCAGTGAATACGCGGGGGGGGGCATTCAGTACTTC. Translated, it gives CASSEYAGGGIQYF.

V and J are TRBV7-8 and TRBJ1-2; no reliable D call. Germline lookup yields CDR1 SGHVS and CDR2 FQNEAQ. This CDR3 has 14 amino acids. V lost 1 base and J 7 bases, leaving 13 bases between the germline ends. The CDR3 nucleotides are TGTGCCAGCAGCTTAGGGGAGGCGAGAGGTGGCTACACCTTC. It yields the protein CASSLGEARGGYTF.